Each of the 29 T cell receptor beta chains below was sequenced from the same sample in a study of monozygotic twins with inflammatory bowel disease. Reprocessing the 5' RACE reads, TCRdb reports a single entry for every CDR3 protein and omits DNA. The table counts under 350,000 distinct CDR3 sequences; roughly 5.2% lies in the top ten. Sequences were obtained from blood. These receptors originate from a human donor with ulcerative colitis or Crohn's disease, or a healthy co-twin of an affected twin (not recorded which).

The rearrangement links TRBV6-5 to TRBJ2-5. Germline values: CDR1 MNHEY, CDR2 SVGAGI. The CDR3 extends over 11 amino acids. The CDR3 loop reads CASLDRETQYF.

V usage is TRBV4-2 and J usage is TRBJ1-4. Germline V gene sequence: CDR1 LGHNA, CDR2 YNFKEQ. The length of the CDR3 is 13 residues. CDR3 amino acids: CASSQDSSEKLFF.

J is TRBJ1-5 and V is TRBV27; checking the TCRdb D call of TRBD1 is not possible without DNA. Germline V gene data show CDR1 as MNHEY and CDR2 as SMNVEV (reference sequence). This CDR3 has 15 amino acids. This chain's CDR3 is CASSAEGVGGQPQHF.

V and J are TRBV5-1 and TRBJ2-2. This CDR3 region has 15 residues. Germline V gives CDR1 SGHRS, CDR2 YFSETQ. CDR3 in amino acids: CASSRIITDTGELFF.

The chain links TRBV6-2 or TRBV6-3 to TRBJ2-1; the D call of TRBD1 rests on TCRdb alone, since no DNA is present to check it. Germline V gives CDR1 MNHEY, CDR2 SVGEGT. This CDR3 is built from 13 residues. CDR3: CASRQLRGYEQFF.

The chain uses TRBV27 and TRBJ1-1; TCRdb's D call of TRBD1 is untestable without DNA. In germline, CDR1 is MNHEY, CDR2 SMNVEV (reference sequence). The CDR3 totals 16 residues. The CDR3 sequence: CASMNQQGRLTFEAFF.

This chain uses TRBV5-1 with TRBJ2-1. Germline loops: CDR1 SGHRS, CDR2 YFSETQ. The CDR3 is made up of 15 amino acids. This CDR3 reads CASSLSSGAHNEQFF.

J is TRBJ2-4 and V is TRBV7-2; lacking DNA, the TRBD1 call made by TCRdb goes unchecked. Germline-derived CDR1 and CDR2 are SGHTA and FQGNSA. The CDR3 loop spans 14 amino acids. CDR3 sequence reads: CASSGKILRGIQYF.

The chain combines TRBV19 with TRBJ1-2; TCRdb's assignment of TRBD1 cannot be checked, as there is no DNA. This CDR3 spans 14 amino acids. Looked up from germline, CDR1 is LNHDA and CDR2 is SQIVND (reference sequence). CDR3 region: CASSIDGRNYGYTF.

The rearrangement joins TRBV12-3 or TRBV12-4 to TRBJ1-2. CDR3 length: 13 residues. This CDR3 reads CASKTGRRYGYTF.

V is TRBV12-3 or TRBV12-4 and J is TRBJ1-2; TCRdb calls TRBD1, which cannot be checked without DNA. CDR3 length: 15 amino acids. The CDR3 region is CASSFPGGLNYGYTF.

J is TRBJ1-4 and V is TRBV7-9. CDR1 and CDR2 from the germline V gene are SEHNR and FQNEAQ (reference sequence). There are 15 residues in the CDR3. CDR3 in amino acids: CASSPLWAADSILFF.

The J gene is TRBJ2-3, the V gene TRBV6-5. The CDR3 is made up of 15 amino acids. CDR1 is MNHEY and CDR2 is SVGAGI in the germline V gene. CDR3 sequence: CASSYQVTSTDTQYF.

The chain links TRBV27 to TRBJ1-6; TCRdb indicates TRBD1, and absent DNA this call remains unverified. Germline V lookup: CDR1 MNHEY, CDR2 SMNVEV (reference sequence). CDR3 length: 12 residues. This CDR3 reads CATGTANSPLHF.

The CDR3 spells CASSSGVPNEQFF. The chain is built from TRBV11-2 and TRBJ2-1; checking the TCRdb D call of TRBD1 is not possible without DNA. The CDR3 runs to 13 residues. Germline values: CDR1 SGHAT, CDR2 FQNNGV. The whole variable domain, remainder taken from reference TRBV11-2 and TRBJ2-1, is EAGVAQSPRYKIIEKRQSVAFWCNPISGHATLYWYQQILGQGPKLLIQFQNNGVVDDSQLPKDRFSAERLKGVDSTLKIQPAKLEDSAVYLCASSSGVPNEQFFGPGTRLTVL.

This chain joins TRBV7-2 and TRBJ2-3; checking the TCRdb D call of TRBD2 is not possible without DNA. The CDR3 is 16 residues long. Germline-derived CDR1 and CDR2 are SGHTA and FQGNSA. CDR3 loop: CATLPSGGASTDTQYF.

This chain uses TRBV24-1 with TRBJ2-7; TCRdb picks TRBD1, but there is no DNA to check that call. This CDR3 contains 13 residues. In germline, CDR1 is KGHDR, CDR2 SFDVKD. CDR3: CATSGPGTYEQYF.

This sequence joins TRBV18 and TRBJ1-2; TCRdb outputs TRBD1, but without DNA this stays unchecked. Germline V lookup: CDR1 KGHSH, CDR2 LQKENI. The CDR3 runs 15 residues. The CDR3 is CASSPAPQGHYGYTF.

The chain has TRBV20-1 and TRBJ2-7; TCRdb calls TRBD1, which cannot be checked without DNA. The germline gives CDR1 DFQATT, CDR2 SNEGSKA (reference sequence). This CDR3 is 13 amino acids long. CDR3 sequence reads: CSLRQPGPLEQYF.

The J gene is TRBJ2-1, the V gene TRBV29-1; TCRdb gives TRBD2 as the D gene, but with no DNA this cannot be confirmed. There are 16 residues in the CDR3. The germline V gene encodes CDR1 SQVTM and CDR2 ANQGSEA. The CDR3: CSVGSLAESSYNEQFF.

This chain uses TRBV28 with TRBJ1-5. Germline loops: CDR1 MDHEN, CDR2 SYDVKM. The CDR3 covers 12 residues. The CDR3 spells CAGRGSNQPQHF.

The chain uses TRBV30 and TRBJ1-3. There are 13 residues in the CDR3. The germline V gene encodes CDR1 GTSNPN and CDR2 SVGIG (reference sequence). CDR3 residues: CAWSRRAGNTIYF.

CDR3: CASSPRAMGLTDTQYF. The chain couples TRBV2 to TRBJ2-3; with no DNA, the TCRdb D assignment of TRBD1 cannot be verified. CDR1 SNHLY and CDR2 FYNNEI come from the germline V gene. The CDR3 contains 16 residues.

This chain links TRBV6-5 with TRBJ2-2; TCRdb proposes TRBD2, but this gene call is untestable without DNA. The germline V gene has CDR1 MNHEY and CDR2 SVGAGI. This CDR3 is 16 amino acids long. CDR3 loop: CASSRPPTMGTGELFF.

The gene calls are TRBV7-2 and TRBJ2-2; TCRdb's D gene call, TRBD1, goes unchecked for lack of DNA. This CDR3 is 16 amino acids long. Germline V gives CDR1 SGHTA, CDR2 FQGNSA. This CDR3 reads CASSRTGGWDTGELFF.

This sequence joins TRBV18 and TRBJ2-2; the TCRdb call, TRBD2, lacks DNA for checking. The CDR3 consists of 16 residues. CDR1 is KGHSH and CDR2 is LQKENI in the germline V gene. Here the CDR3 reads CASSPPGRPETGELFF. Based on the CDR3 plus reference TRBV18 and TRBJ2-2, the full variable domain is NAGVMQNPRHLVRRRGQEARLRCSPMKGHSHVYWYRQLPEEGLKFMVYLQKENIIDESGMPKERFSAEFPKEGPSILRIQQVVRGDSAAYFCASSPPGRPETGELFFGEGSRLTVL.

The CDR3 region is CATSPARSGGGRKEKLFF. The chain employs TRBV15 and TRBJ1-4. CDR1 is LNHNV, CDR2 YYDKDF, per germline (reference sequence). CDR3 size: 18 residues.

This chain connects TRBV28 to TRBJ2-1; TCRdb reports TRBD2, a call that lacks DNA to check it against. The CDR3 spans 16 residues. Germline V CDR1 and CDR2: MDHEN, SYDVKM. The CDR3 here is CASIESLAGVSNEQFF.

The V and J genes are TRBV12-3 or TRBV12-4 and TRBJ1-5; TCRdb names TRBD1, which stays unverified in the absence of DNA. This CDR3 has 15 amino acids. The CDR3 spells CASSRQTNSNQPQHF.